These 2 T cell receptor beta chains came from one sample sequenced in a study of CD8+CD57+ T cells in acquired aplastic anemia (dated by TCRdb to the late 2010s). Sequencing was carried out with an Illumina HiSeq 2000. Genomic DNA served as template for TCR beta VDJ combination and CDR3 sequence profiling. TCRdb applied fastp at Q25 and MiXCR to the public reads, then kept only in-frame beta chains. Rows are combined by CDR3 protein, so each entry shows the most common genes and DNA. For this sample the table gives some 190,000 distinct CDR3 sequences, of which 40% to 50% were detected only once. Jointly, the top ten make up around 2.9% of the sample. The sequenced sample consisted of sorted CD4+, CD8+, or CD8+CD57+ T cells (not recorded which) from PBMCs. The source is a human donor in good health.

The CDR3, as DNA: TGTGCCAGCAAAACAGGGGGCTGGGACGGCTACACCTTC. Translated, it gives CASKTGGWDGYTF. This chain joins TRBV25-1 and TRBJ1-2; 9 positions agree with TRBD1. The ends lost 7 bases at V and 8 bases at J; junction bases unmatched: 8. Germline V gene data show CDR1 as MGHDK and CDR2 as SYGVNS. CDR3 length: 13 residues.

The table lists this clonotype with many counts. The V and J genes are TRBV7-9 and TRBJ2-5; D might be TRBD1 (6 bases). This CDR3 contains 16 residues. Trimming took 0 bases from V and 5 from J, leaving 16 bases between them. Germline V gene lookup returns CDR1 SEHNR and CDR2 FQNEAQ (reference sequence). The CDR3 DNA reads TGTGCCAGCAGCTTAGCCGGCAGGGGTAATGAGGAGACCCAGTACTTC. Its translation: CASSLAGRGNEETQYF.